This TCR beta chain was recovered during a study of T cells in Graves' hyperthyroidism and ophthalmopathy. Study summary: Initial diagnosis, before any treatment, was when peripheral blood was collected.

This clonotype was detected ten times or more. Germline V CDR1 and CDR2: KGHSH, LQKENI. The CDR3 covers 15 residues. V lost 6 bases to trimming and J lost 0 bases; unmatched junction nucleotides: 5. Patients aged 18 to 65 with hyperthyroidism were newly diagnosed, with duration under 2 months. What was amplified from RNA transcripts were TCR beta CDR3 regions. The HTBI primer set was used in a first-round RT-PCR of the TCR CDR3. TCRdb called the multiplex PCR reads again in MiXCR, with one record for every CDR3 protein. The table lists around 200,000 distinct CDR3 sequences, approximately 15% of them singletons.

The clonotype was recovered from a woman aged 50 to 60 with Graves' hyperthyroidism. Sample: blood. The chain employs TRBV18 and TRBJ2-3, with 8 bases fitting TRBD1. The CDR3, as DNA: TGTGCCAGCTCGTCGGACAGGGTGAGCACAGATACGCAGTATTTT. It specifies CASSSDRVSTDTQYF. The entire variable domain, with the rest obtained from reference TRBV18 and TRBJ2-3, is as follows: NAGVMQNPRHLVRRRGQEARLRCSPMKGHSHVYWYRQLPEEGLKFMVYLQKENIIDESGMPKERFSAEFPKEGPSILRIQQVVRGDSAAYFCASSSDRVSTDTQYFGPGTRLTVL.